This TCR beta chain was sequenced during a study of T-cell memory formation after mild COVID-19. TCR alpha and TCR beta cDNA libraries with sample barcodes and UMIs came from 5'RACE using constant-segment primers. TCRdb analysed the 5' RACE reads with MiXCR anew, one entry per CDR3 protein. The profile shows under 450,000 distinct CDR3 sequences, roughly 20% of them singletons. As to this clonotype: Its antigen is undetermined. One end of the junction fails to match germline, which may point to a read error.

General observations from the study: Clones contracting day 15 to 85 were balanced CD4/CD8; later expanders leaned CD4+. Nothing showed for sure that second-wave clones peaking on day 37 were SARS-CoV-2 specific.

CDR1 and CDR2 (germline): SSHAT, FNYEAQ (reference sequence). The CDR3 runs 14 residues. The sequencing sample was made of PBMCs or a T cell subset sorted from them (not recorded which). The chain employs TRBV7-7 and TRBJ2-5; TRBD1 is a possible D gene (5 bases). The receptor was derived from a man aged 18 to 30 who had mild COVID-19 (a few samples of this study predate the infection). Cell type and time point are not known. The CDR3 loop is CASSLVRDEVTQYF. In DNA form, the CDR3 reads TGTGCTAGCAGCTTAGTCAGGGATGAGGTGACCCAGTACTTC.